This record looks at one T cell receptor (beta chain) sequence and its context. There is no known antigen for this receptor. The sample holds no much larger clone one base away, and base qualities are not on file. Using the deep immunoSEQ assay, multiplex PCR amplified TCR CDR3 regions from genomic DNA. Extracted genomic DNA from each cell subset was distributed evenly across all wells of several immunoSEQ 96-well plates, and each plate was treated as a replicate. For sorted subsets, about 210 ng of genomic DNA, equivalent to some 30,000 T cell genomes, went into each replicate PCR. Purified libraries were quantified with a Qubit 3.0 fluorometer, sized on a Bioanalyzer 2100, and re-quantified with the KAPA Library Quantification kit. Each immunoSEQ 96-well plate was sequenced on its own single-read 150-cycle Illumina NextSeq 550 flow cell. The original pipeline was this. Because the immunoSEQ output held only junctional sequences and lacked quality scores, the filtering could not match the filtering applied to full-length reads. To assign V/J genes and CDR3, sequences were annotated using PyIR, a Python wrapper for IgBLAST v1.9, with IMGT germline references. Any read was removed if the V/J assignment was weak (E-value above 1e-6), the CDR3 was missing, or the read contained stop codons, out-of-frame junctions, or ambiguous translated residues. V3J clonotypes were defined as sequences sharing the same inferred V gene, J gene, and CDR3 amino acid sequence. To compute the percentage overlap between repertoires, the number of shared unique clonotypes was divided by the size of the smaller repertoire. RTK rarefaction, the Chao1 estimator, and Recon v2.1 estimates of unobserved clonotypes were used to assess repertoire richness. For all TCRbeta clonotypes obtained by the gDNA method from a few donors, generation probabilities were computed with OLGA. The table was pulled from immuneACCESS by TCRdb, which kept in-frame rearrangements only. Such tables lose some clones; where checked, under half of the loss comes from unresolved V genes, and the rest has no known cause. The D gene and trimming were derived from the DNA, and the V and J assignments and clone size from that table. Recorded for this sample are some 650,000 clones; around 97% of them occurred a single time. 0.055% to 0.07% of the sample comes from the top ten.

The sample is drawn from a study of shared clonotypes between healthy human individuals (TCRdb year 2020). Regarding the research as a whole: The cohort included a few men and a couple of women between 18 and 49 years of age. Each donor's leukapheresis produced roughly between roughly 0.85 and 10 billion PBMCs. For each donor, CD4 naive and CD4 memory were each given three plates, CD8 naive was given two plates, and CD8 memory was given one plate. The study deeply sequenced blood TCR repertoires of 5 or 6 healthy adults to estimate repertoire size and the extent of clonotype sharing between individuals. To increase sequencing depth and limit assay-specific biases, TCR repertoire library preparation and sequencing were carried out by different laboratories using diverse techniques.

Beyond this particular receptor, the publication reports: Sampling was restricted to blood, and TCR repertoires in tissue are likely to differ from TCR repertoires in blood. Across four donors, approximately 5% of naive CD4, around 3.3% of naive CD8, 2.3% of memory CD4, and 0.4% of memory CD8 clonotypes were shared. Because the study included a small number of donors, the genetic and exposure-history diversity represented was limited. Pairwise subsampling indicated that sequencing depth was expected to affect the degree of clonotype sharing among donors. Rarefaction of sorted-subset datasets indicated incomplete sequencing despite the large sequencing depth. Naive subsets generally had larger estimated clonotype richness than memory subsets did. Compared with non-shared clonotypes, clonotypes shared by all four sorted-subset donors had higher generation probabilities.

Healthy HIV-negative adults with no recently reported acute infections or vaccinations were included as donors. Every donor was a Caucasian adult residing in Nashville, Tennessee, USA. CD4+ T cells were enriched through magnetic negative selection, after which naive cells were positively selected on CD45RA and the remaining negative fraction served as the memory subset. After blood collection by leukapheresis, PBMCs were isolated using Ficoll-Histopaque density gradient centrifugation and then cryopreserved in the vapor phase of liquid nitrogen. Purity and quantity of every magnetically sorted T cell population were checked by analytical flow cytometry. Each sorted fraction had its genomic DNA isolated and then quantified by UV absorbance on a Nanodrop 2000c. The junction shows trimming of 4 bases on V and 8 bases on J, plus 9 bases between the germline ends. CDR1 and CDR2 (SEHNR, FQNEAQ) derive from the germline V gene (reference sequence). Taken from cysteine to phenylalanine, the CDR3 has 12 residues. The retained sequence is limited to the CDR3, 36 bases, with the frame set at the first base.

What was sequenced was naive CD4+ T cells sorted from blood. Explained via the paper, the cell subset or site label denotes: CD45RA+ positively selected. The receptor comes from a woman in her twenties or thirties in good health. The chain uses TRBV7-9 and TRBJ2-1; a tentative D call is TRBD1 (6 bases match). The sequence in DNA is TGTGCCAGCAGCTCCTACAGGGATGAGCAGTTCTTC. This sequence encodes CASSSYRDEQFF.